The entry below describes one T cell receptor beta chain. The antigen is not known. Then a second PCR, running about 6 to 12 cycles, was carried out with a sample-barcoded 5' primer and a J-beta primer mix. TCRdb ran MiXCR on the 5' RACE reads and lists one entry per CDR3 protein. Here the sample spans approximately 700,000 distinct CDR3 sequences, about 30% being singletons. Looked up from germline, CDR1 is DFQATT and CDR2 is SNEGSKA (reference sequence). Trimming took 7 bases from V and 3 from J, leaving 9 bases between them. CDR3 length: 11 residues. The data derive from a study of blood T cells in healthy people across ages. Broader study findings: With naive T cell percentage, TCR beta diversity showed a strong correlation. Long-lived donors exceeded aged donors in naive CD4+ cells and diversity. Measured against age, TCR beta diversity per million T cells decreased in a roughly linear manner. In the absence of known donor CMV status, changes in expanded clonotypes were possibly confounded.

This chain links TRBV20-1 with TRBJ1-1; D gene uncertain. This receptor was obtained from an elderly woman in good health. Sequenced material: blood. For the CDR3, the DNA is TGCAGTGTACGCGGGGACACTGAAGCTTTCTTT. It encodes CSVRGDTEAFF.